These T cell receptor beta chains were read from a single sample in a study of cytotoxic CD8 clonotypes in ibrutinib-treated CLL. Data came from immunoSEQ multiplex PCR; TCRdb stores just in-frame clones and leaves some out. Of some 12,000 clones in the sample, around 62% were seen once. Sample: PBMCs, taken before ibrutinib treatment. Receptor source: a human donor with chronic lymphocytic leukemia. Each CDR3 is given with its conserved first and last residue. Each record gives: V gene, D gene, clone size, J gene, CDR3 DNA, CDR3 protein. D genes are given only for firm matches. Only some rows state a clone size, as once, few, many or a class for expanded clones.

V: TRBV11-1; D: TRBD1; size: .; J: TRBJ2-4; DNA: TGTGCCAGCAGCTTGGTTAAGTCTGGACAGGGGGCAGATCAGTACTTC; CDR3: CASSLVKSGQGADQYF
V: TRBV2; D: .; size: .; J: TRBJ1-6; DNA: TGTGCCAGCAGTACCCGCGGGGGGCCTTATTCACCCCTCCACTTT; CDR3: CASSTRGGPYSPLHF
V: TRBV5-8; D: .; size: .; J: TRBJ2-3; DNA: TGTGCCAGCAGCTTGGCCAACTCGGATACGCAGTATTTT; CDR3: CASSLANSDTQYF
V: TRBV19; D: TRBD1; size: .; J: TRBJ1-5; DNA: TGTGCCAGTAGTATGGGACAGGGGCCGGGATATATGAGCAATCAGCCCCAGCATTTT; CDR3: CASSMGQGPGYMSNQPQHF
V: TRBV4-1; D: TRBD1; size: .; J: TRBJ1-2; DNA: TGCGCCAGCAGCCAAGCGGCGCCAGGGGGAAGAAGGTACACCTTC; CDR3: CASSQAAPGGRRYTF
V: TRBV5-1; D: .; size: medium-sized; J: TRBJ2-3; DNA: TGCGCCAGCAGCCCACGTGGGGGAGATACGCAGTATTTT; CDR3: CASSPRGGDTQYF
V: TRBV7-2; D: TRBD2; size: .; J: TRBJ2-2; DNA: TGTGCCAGCAGCCTAGGACTAGCGGGGGGGAGAACCGGGGAGCTGTTTTTT; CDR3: CASSLGLAGGRTGELFF
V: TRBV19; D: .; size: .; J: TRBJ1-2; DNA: TGTGCCAGTAGTCTGGGCAGAACGTATGGCTACACCTTC; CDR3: CASSLGRTYGYTF
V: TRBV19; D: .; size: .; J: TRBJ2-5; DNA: TGTGCCAGTAGTATAGTAGCCCGAGAGACCCAGTACTTC; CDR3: CASSIVARETQYF
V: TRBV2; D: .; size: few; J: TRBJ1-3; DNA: TGTGCCAGCAGTGAAGGGGGGGCTGGAAACACCATATATTTT; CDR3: CASSEGGAGNTIYF
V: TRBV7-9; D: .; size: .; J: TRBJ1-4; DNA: TGTGCCAGCAGCCTTTTAGGGGGGGACAATGAAAAACTGTTTTTT; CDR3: CASSLLGGDNEKLFF
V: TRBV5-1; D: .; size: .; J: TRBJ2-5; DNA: TGCGCCAGCAGCCCCCAGGGAGTCGGGACCCAGTACTTC; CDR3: CASSPQGVGTQYF
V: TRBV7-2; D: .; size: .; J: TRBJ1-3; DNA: TGTGCCAGCAGCTTAAGGGGGAGCGTGAGCGGAAACACCATATATTTT; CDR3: CASSLRGSVSGNTIYF
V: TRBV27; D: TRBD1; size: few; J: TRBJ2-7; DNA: TGTGCCAGCGGGGGACAGTCGAGCTCCTACGAGCAGTACTTC; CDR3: CASGGQSSSYEQYF
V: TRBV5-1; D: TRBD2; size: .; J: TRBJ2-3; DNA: TGCGCCAGCAGCTTGGAAGCGGGGCCCACAGATACGCAGTATTTT; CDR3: CASSLEAGPTDTQYF
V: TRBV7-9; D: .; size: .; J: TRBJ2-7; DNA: TGTGCCAGCAAAGGGGGGCGGGCTAGCAACCCTTCCTACGAGCAGTACTTC; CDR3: CASKGGRASNPSYEQYF
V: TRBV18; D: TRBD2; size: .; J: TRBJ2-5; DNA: TGTGCCAGCTCACCACCTGTAGCTAGCGGCGGAAAGACCCAGTACTTC; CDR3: CASSPPVASGGKTQYF
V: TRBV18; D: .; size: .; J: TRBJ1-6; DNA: TGTGCCAGCTCACCTCAGGGTTATTCACCCCTCCACTTT; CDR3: CASSPQGYSPLHF
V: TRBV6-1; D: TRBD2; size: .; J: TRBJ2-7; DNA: TGTGCCAGCAGGAGACTAGCGGGGAACTACGAGCAGTACTTC; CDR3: CASRRLAGNYEQYF
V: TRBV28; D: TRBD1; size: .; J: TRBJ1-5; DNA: TGTGCCAGCAGTTCCGGGACAGGGGTAAAGCAGCCCCAGCATTTT; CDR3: CASSSGTGVKQPQHF
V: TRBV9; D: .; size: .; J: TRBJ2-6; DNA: TGTGCCAGCACGCCGGGACACAACTCTGGGGCCAACGTCCTGACTTTC; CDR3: CASTPGHNSGANVLTF
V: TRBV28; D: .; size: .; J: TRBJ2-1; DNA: TGTGCCAGCAGCCTGACAGGGGAGGGCAATGAGCAGTTCTTC; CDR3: CASSLTGEGNEQFF
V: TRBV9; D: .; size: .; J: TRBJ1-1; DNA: TGTGCCAGCAGCGTTGGGGGGAGAACGAACACTGAAGCTTTCTTT; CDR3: CASSVGGRTNTEAFF
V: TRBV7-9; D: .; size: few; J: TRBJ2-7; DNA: TGTGCCAGCAGCTTGGGGGATCGGGGCGAGCAGTACTTC; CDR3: CASSLGDRGEQYF
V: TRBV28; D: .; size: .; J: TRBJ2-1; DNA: TGTGCCAGCAACTTGGGAGGAGCAGACTCACATGAGCAGTTCTTC; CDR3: CASNLGGADSHEQFF
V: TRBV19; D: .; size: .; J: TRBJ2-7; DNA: TGTGCCAGTAGTATCACGGGGGTATACGAGCAGTACTTC; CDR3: CASSITGVYEQYF
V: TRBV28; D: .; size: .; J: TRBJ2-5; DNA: TGTGCCAGCAGTTTTTACGGCCCCGGGACCGATCCCAACCAAGAGACCCAGTACTTC; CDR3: CASSFYGPGTDPNQETQYF
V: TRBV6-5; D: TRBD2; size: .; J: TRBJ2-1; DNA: TGTGCCAGCAGTTACACTAGCGGCTACAATGAGCAGTTCTTC; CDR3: CASSYTSGYNEQFF
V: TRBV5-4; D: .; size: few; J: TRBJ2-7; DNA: TGTGCCAGCAGCTTGGATGTAGCCTACGAGCAGTACTTC; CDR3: CASSLDVAYEQYF
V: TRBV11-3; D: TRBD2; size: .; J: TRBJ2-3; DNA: TGTGCCAGCAGCTTACAGCGGGGGGGCGAAGATACGCAGTATTTT; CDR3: CASSLQRGGEDTQYF
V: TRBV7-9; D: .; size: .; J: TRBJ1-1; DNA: TGTGCCAGCACCCGGGGATCTGAAGCTTTCTTT; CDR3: CASTRGSEAFF
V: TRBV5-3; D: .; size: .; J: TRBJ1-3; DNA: TGTGCCAGAAGTCATCGACGGAGGAATGGAAACACCATATATTTT; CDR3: CARSHRRRNGNTIYF
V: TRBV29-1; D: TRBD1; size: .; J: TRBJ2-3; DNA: TGCAGCGTTGAGGGGGACAGCCTTGGGTCAGATACGCAGTATTTT; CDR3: CSVEGDSLGSDTQYF
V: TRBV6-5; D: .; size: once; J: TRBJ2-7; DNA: TGTGCCAGCACCCTAACGGAATCCTACGAGCAGTACTTC; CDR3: CASTLTESYEQYF
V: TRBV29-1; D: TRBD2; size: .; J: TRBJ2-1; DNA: TGCAGCCTCGGCCCGGGAGGGCACAATGAGCAGTTCTTC; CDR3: CSLGPGGHNEQFF
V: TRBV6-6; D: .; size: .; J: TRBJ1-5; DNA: TGTGCCAGCAGTAAAAGTTCGGGTAGCAATCAGCCCCAGCATTTT; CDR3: CASSKSSGSNQPQHF